Below, 7 T cell receptor beta chains from the same sample are listed, as sequenced in a study of cytomegalovirus exposure and HLA in healthy donors. The PCR used 60 Vbeta and 13 Jbeta primers. Sequencing was performed with immunoSEQ multiplex PCR; in TCRdb, only in-frame clones are kept and a portion is missing. This sample carries 100,000 or so clones, over 60% of them seen once, and the ten largest clones take 2% to 3%. Sequences were obtained from PBMCs. The receptors here all came from a female donor in good health and CMV-seronegative.

This chain links TRBV27 with TRBJ2-1; 12 bases fit TRBD2. V dropped 4 bases and J dropped 0; count of bases not matched to a gene: 16. Germline V gene lookup returns CDR1 MNHEY and CDR2 SMNVEV (reference sequence). The CDR3 totals 21 residues. DNA of the CDR3: TGTGCCAGCAGTTCTCCTACCGGACTAGCGGGGTCCCGAAGCTCCTACAATGAGCAGTTCTTC. Its translation: CASSSPTGLAGSRSSYNEQFF.

This clone was counted a few times. V gene TRBV4-3 combines with J gene TRBJ1-4; D possibly corresponds to TRBD1 (6 bases). V was clipped by 0 bases and J by 8 bases, with 13 bases between them. CDR1 is LGHNA, CDR2 YSLEER, per germline. This CDR3 has 15 residues. The CDR3 here is CASSQDGAGDEKLFF. The CDR3, as DNA: TGCGCCAGCAGCCAAGATGGGGCAGGGGACGAAAAACTGTTTTTT.

This clone is a singleton in its sample. The chain recombines TRBV4-3 with TRBJ2-1, with 7 bases lining up with TRBD2. This CDR3 region has 14 residues. CDR1 LGHNA and CDR2 YSLEER come from the germline V gene. V lost 3 bases and J lost 7; bases outside the gene matches: 6. The DNA of the CDR3 is TGCGCCAGCAGCCAGACGAGACTAGCAAATGAGCAGTTCTTC. It translates to CASSQTRLANEQFF.

The table lists this clone with a few counts. The V call is TRBV6-6, the J call TRBJ1-5; D call uncertain. The CDR3 consists of 15 residues. The germline V gene encodes CDR1 MNHNY and CDR2 SVGAGI (reference sequence). V dropped 7 bases and J dropped 0 bases, with 13 bases sitting between them. CDR3 sequence: CASIITGYSNQPQHF. The CDR3 coding sequence is TGTGCCAGCATCATAACGGGTTATAGCAATCAGCCCCAGCATTTT.

A few counts support this clone. The J gene is TRBJ1-1, the V gene TRBV7-9, with a tentative D call TRBD1 (6 bases). The germline gives CDR1 SEHNR, CDR2 FQNEAQ (reference sequence). Trimming pared 1 base from V and 6 bases from J, leaving 18 bases between. The CDR3 has 16 residues. The DNA of the CDR3 is TGTGCCAGCAGCTTAGAAGGGACATTCCTGGCAGCTGAAGCTTTCTTT. As protein: CASSLEGTFLAAEAFF.

The V gene is TRBV11-1, the J gene TRBJ2-1, with no clear D. This CDR3 spans 12 amino acids. Germline lookup yields CDR1 SGHAT and CDR2 FQDESV (reference sequence). Trimming pared 5 bases from V and 7 bases from J, leaving 9 bases between. For the CDR3, the DNA is TGTGCCAGCAGCAGCCAGCGAAATGAGCAGTTCTTC. Its protein is CASSSQRNEQFF.

The V and J genes are TRBV18 and TRBJ2-7, with D hard to call. The CDR3 runs 11 residues. Germline V gene sequence: CDR1 KGHSH, CDR2 LQKENI. The V and J ends lost 3 bases and 2 bases respectively, with 2 bases between them. This CDR3 is CASSPAYEQYF. In DNA, the CDR3 is TGTGCCAGCTCACCCGCCTACGAGCAGTACTTC.